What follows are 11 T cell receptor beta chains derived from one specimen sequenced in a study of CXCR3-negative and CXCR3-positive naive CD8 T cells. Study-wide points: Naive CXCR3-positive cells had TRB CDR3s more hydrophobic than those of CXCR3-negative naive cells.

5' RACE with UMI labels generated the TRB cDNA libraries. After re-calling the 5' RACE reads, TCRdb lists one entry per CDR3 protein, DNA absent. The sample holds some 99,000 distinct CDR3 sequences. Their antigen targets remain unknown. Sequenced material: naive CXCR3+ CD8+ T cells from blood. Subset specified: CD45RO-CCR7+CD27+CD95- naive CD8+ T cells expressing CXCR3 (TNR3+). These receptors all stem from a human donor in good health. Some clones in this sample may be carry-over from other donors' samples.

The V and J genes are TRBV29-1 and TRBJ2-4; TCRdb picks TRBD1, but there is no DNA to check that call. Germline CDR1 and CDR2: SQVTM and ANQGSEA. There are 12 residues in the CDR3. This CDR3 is CSARQGQLIQYF. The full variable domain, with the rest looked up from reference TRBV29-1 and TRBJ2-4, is SAVISQKPSRDICQRGTSLTIQCQVDSQVTMMFWYRQQPGQSLTLIATANQGSEATYESGFVIDKFPISRPNLTFSTLTVSNMSPEDSSIYLCSARQGQLIQYFGAGTRLSVL.

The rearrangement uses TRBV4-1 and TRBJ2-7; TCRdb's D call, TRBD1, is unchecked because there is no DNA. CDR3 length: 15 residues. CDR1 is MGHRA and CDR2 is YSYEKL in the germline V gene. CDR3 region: CASSQDRRGAREQYF.

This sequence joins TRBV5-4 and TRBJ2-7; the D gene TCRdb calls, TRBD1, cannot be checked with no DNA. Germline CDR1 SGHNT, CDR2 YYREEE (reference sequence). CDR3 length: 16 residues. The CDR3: CASSSTGTASSYEQYF.

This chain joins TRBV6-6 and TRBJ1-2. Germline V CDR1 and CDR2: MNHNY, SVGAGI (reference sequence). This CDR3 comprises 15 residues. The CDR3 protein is CASSYSIADLFGYTF.

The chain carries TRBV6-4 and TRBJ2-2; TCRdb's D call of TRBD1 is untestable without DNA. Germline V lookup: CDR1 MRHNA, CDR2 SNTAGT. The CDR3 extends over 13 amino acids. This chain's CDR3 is CASSDGGAGELFF.

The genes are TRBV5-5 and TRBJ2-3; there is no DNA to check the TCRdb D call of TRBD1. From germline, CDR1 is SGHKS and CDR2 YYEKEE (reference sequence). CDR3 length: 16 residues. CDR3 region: CASSLYGPTNQDTQYF. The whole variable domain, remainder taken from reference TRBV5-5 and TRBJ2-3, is DAGVTQSPTHLIKTRGQQVTLRCSPISGHKSVSWYQQVLGQGPQFIFQYYEKEERGRGNFPDRFSARQFPNYSSELNVNALLLGDSALYLCASSLYGPTNQDTQYFGPGTRLTVL.

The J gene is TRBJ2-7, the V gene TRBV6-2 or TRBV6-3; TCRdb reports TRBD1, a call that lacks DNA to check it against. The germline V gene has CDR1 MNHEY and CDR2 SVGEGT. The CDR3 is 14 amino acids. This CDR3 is CASRWDVSRHEQYF.

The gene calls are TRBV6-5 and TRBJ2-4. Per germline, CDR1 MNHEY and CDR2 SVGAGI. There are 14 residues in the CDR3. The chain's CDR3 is CASSYVGAKNIQYF.

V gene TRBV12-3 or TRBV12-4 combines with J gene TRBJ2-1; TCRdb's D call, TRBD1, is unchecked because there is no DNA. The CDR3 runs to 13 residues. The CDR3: CASQGESSNEQFF.

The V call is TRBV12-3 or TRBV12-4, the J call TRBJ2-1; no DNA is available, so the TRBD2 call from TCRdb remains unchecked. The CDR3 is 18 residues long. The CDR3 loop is CASSSSTGGLSSYNEQFF.

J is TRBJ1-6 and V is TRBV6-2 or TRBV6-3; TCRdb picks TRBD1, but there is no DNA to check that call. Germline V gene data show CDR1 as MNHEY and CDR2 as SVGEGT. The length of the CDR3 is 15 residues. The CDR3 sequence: CASSLDPGKSSPLHF.